The entry that follows covers one T cell receptor (beta chain) sequence. This specimen belongs to a study of blood T cell repertoires in COVID-19. Background on the study: Material from acute and convalescent COVID-19 was sourced from the United States, Italy and Spain.

Germline lookup yields CDR1 MNHEY and CDR2 SMNVEV (reference sequence). This CDR3 has 14 residues. V gave up 6 bases and J gave up 8 bases, with 19 bases separating them. Under the authors' procedure: Using reference gene primer amplification, nucleated cell counts were estimated. Assay: immunoSEQ multiplex PCR; the TCRdb copy retains only in-frame clones and omits some. Clonal size and the V and J genes are those of that table, whereas D and trimming came from the DNA. The sample consists of approximately 320,000 clones, around 92% of them appearing once. The sequence came from a woman aged 25-40 years with COVID-19, enrolled during active disease. The sample taken for sequencing was peripheral blood. The genes are TRBV27 and TRBJ1-1; D is perhaps TRBD1 (6 bases). CDR3 sequence (DNA): TGTGCCAGCAGGGGGGCTGGGGCGCTGTGGGAAGCTTTCTTT. Protein sequence: CASRGAGALWEAFF.